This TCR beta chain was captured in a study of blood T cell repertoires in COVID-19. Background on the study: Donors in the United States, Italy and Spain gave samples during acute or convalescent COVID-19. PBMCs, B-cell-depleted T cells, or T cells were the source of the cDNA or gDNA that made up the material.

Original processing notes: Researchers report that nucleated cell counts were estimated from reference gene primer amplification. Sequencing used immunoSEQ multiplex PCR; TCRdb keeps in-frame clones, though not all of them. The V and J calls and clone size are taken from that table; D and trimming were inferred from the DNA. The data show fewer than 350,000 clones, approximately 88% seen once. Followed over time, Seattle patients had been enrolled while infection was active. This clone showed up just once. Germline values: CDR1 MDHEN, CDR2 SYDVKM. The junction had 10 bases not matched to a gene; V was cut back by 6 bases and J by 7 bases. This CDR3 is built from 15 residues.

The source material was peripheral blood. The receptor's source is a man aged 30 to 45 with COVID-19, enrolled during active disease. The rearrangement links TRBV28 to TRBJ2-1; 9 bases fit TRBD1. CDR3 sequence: CASSSTGQGWNEQFF. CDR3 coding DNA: TGTGCCAGCAGCTCGACAGGACAGGGGTGGAATGAGCAGTTCTTC.